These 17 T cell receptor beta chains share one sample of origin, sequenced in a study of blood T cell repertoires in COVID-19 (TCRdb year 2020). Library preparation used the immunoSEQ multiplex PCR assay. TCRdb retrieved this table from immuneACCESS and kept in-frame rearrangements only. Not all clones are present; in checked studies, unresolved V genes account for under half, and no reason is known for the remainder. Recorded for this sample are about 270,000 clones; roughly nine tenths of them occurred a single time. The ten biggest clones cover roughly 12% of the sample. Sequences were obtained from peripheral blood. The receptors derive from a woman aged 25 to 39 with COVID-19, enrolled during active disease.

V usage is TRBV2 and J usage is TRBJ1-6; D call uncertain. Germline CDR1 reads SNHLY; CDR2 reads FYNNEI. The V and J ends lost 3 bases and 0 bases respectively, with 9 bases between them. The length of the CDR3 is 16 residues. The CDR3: CASSDGGSSYNSPLHF. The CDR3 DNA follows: TGTGCCAGCAGTGACGGTGGGAGCTCCTATAATTCACCCCTCCACTTT.

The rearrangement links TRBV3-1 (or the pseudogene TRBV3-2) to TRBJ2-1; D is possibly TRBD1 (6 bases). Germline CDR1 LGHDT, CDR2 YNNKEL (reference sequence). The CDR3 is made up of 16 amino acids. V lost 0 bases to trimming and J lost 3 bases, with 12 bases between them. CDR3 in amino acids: CASSQDAGVSYNEQFF. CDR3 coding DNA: TGTGCCAGCAGCCAAGATGCAGGGGTCAGCTACAATGAGCAGTTCTTC.

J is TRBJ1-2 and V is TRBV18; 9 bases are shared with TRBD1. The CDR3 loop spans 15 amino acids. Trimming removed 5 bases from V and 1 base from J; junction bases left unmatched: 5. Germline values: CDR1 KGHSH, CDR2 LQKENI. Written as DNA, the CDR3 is TGTGCCAGCTCAACTACAGGGGGCCGTAACTATGGCTACACCTTC. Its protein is CASSTTGGRNYGYTF.

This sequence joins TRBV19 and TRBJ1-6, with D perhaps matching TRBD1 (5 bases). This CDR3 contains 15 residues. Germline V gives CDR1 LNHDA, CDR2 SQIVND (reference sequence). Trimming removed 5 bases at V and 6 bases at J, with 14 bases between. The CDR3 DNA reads TGTGCCAGTAGTTACCAGACAGAATTTAATTCACCCCTCCACTTT. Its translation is CASSYQTEFNSPLHF. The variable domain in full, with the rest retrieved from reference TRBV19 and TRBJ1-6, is DGGITQSPKYLFRKEGQNVTLSCEQNLNHDAMYWYRQDPGQGLRLIYYSQIVNDFQKGDIAEGYSVSREKKESFPLTVTSAQKNPTAFYLCASSYQTEFNSPLHFGNGTRLTVT.

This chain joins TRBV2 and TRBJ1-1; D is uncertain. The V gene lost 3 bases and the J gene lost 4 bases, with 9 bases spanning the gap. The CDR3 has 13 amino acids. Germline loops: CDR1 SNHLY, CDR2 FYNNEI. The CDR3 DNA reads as TGTGCCAGCAGTGACCGGCTAGGCACTGAAGCTTTCTTT. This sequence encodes CASSDRLGTEAFF.

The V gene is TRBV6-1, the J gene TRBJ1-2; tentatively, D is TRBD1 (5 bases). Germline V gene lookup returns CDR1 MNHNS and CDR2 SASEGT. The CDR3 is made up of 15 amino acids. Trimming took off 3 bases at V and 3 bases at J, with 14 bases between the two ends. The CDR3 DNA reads TGTGCCAGCAGTGAGGTGGGGCTTGGGTACTATGGCTACACCTTC. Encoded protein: CASSEVGLGYYGYTF.

CDR3 DNA: TGCGCCAGCAGCTTGGCCCCTCGGCAGGGTGAGTTCTTC. This gives the protein CASSLAPRQGEFF. This chain uses TRBV5-1 with TRBJ2-1, with D tentatively TRBD1 (5 bases). CDR3 size: 13 residues. From germline, CDR1 is SGHRS and CDR2 YFSETQ. The V gene lost 0 bases and the J gene lost 14 bases, with 15 bases spanning the gap.

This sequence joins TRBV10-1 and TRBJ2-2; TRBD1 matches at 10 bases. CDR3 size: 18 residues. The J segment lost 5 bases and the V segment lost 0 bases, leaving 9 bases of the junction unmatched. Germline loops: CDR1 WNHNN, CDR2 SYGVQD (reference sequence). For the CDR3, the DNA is TGCGCCAGCAGTGAGTCGTCGAGGGGACAGGGGTATACCGGGGAGCTGTTTTTT. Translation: CASSESSRGQGYTGELFF.

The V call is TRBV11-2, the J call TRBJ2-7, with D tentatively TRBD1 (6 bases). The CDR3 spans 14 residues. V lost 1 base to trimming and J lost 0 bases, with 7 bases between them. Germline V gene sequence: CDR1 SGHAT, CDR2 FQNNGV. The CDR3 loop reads CASSLAGASYEQYF. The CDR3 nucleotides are TGTGCCAGCAGCTTAGCAGGGGCCTCCTACGAGCAGTACTTC.

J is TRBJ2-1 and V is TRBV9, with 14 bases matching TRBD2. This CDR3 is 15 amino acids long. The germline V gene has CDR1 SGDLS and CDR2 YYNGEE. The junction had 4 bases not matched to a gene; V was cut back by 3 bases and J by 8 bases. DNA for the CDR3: TGTGCCAGCAGCGCTGGACTAGCGGGGGGTTATGAGCAGTTCTTC. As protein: CASSAGLAGGYEQFF.

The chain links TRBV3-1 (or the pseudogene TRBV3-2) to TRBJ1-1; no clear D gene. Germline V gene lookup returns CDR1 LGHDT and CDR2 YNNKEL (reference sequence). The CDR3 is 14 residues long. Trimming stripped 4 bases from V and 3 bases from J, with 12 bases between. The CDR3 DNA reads TGTGCCAGCAGCCTCCGGAGTTTCGACACTGAAGCTTTCTTT. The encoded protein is CASSLRSFDTEAFF.

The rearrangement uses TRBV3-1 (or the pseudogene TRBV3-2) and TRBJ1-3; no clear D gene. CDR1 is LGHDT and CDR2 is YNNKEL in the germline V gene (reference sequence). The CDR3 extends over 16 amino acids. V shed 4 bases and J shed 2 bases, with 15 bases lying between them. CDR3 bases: TGTGCCAGCAGCCCCGAGCCACAGTCCGCTGGAAACACCATATATTTT. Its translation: CASSPEPQSAGNTIYF.

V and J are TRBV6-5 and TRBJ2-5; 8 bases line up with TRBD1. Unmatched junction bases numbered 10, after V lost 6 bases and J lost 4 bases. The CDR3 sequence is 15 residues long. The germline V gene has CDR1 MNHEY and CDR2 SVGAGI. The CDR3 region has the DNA TGTGCCAGCAGCCCCTTCTGGACAGGGTCAGAGACCCAGTACTTC. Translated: CASSPFWTGSETQYF.

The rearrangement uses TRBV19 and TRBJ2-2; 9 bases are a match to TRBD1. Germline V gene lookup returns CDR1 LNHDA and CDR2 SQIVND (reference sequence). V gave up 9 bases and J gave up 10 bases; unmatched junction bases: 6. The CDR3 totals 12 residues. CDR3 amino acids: CASHRGPEELFF. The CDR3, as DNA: TGTGCCAGCCACAGGGGGCCCGAGGAGCTGTTTTTT.

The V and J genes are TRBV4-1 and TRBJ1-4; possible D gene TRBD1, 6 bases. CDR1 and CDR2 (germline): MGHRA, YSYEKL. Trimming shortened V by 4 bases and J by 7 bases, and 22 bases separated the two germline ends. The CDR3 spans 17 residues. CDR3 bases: TGCGCCAGCAGCCCGCGACAGGAAGCTCGGATTACTGAAAAACTGTTTTTT. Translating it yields CASSPRQEARITEKLFF.

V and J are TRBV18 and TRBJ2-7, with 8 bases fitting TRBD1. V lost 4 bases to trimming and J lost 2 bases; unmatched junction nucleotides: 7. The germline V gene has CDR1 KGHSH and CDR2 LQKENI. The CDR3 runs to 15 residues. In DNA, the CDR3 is TGTGCCAGCTCACGAACGGGACAGGCGACCTACGAGCAGTACTTC. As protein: CASSRTGQATYEQYF.

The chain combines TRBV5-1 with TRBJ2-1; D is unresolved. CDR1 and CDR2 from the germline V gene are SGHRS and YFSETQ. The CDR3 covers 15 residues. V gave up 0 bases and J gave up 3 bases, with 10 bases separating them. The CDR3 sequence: CASSLVGQLYNEQFF. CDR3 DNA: TGCGCCAGCAGCTTGGTTGGGCAGCTCTACAATGAGCAGTTCTTC.